This T cell receptor (beta chain) is drawn from a study of blood T cells in healthy people across ages (dated by TCRdb to 2013 to 2016). For context, the study as a whole: Template switching captured roughly one uniquely barcoded TCR beta cDNA molecule per two T cells in model experiments. Using deep sequencing normalized with unique cDNA molecular identifiers, the study measured how TCR beta repertoire diversity changes with age. Donors were grouped into four age groups: young (average approximately 15 years), middle-aged (39), aged (about 60) and long-lived (about 90). To avoid experimental bias, donors of different ages were randomly spread across the sequencing lanes. Two additional independent replicas of 1 million unique cDNA reads from the same blood draw were analyzed for two donors (one aged 18 to 29 and one aged 80 or older).

CDR1 and CDR2 (SGHKS, YYEKEE) derive from the germline V gene (reference sequence). There are 14 amino acids in the CDR3, from cysteine to phenylalanine inclusive. Just the 42-base CDR3 DNA is kept, in frame starting at base 1. The protocol used for the library was 5' RACE. Sequencer: Illumina HiSeq 2500. A second about 7 to 11 cycle PCR used a sample-barcoded 5' primer and a J-beta primer mix. Each TCR beta cDNA molecule received a unique molecular identifier from a template-switch 5' adaptor carrying 12 random nucleotides. At least 2.5 million CDR3-containing paired-end reads were obtained from each sample. The Mint cDNA synthesis kit, primed by a TRBC-specific oligonucleotide, was used to synthesize first-strand cDNA from all RNA. After uracil-DNA glycosylase treatment, a first 18-cycle PCR used universal primers M1SS and BC2_uni_R on all cDNA. Regarding the original processing steps: For normalization, 1 million high-quality reads were randomly selected from each sample, with every read carrying a distinct molecular identifier. Instead of being binned into consensus sequences, reads with shared molecular identifiers were discarded. MiTCR, run with a Q25 quality threshold and the strictest error-elimination algorithm, handled CDR3 identification, clonotype clustering and error correction. A nonparametric unseen species model with Euler transformation was used to estimate lower-bound total TCR beta diversity. Through fastp at Q25 and MiXCR, TCRdb rebuilt clones from the public reads, retaining in-frame beta chains. Merged by CDR3 protein, the rows form single entries marked with the most common genes and DNA. For this entry, the V and J calls and clone size follow TCRdb and not the study's own pipeline. In all, the sample holds hundreds of thousands of distinct CDR3 sequences, and roughly 50% of those were seen once. Of the sample, over 30% falls within the top ten clones.

Results the study describes overall, beyond this receptor: Observed TCR beta diversity correlated strongly with the percentage of naive T cells measured by flow cytometry. Because donor CMV infection status was unknown, age-related changes in expanded clonotypes were potentially confounded. Observed TCR beta diversity per million T cells fell roughly linearly with age, and a significant reduction was already apparent by age around 40. Because profiling used bulk unsorted PBMCs, naive and antigen-experienced compartments could not be compared conclusively. Estimates of total diversity from one million sequenced T cells were regarded as lower bounds and underestimates. Compared with the aged group, the long-lived group had more naive CD4+ T cells, fewer expanded clones and increased TCR diversity, suggesting age selection.

Systemically healthy Caucasian individuals from Russia, around 38 in total and aged roughly 6 to 100 years, were included as donors. Each donor gave approximately 9.3 milliliters of peripheral blood, collected into EDTA-treated Vacutainer tubes. Ficoll-Paque density-gradient centrifugation was used to isolate PBMCs, with at least 6.5 million obtained per sample. Trizol reagent was used to extract total RNA from PBMCs, with at least 5 micrograms per sample. For every donor, flow cytometry on a PBMC aliquot measured the percentage of naive CD45RAhigh/CD27high T cells. With respect to this clonotype: It has no known antigen specificity. Base qualities are missing; no much larger clone stands one base away.

Input material: blood. The chain uses TRBV5-5 and TRBJ2-4; TRBD2 agrees with 11 junctional bases. Matching the DNA end better, TRBJ2-7 makes the J call doubtful. The receptor's source is a man aged 55 to 70 in good health. The sequenced DNA is TGTGCCAGCAGCTTTAGCGGGGGGGCAAACGAGCAGTACTTC. This codes for CASSFSGGANEQYF.